The clone carrying this TCR beta chain was recorded at least ten times. The CDR3 is made up of 15 amino acids. Trimming shortened V by 3 bases and J by 2 bases, and 11 bases separated the two germline ends. Germline V gene data show CDR1 as SEHNR and CDR2 as FQNEAQ (reference sequence). There were no patients who had received any treatment before thyroid surgery. TCRdb reassembled clones from the PCR reads with MiXCR. The sample shows 13,000 or so clones, roughly 28% of them seen only once. This sample is part of a study of metastatic and nonmetastatic thyroid tumors. This clonotype was obtained from a female donor with papillary thyroid cancer or a benign thyroid nodule (not recorded which). Some clones in this sample may be carry-over from other donors' samples. The chain employs TRBV7-9 and TRBJ2-1; D call uncertain. The sequenced material came from tumor tissue. The CDR3, as DNA: TGTGCCAGCAGCTTGAGTGGAGTAACCTACAATGAGCAGTTCTTC. Its translation: CASSLSGVTYNEQFF.